This is a list of T cell receptor beta chains from one sample in a study of response to subunit inactivated influenza vaccine. TCRdb used MiXCR to reprocess the RT-PCR reads, holding one entry per CDR3 protein. Of 450,000 to 700,000 distinct CDR3 sequences in the sample, approximately 15% are singletons; the top ten hold 11%. The sample consisted of PBMCs from blood, taken 11 to 12 days after vaccination. The receptors shown here come from a man aged 50-60 years who received an inactivated influenza vaccine. Each CDR3 is given without its conserved first and last residue.

TRBV7-7	TRBJ2-7	ASSLVFDRRSLWSYEQY
TRBV5-1	TRBJ2-2	ASRTDSAGGGELF
TRBV9	TRBJ2-3	ASSRAGDSTDTQY
TRBV25-1	TRBJ2-1	ASSELASGSYEQF
TRBV10-3	TRBJ2-7	AISGNVNGVYEQY
TRBV20-1	TRBJ1-5	SARDSHRTEPYSNQPQH
TRBV10-3	TRBJ1-1	AISERGNTEAF
TRBV10-2	TRBJ2-5	ASRGGVQETQY
TRBV5-1	TRBJ2-1	ASAFDSPYNEQF
TRBV4-3	TRBJ2-3	ASSQVAGGSTDTQY
TRBV4-3	TRBJ2-7	ASSPHLHLDGTDSYEQY
TRBV7-2	TRBJ1-5	ASSPSVGDYQPQH
TRBV7-9	TRBJ2-3	ASSLLRQGGTDTQY
TRBV10-2	TRBJ2-1	ASGGLAGGPVYNEQF
TRBV12-3/TRBV12-4	TRBJ2-2	ASSPREGNTGELF
TRBV12-3/TRBV12-4	TRBJ2-1	ASSPTSGRFNEQF
TRBV5-1	TRBJ2-6	ASSLTTPVSGANVLT
TRBV28	TRBJ1-1	ASSLVGGLRNTEAF
TRBV2	TRBJ2-5	ASSGWRGGETQY
TRBV29-1	TRBJ2-3	SVAPDTDTQY
TRBV12-3/TRBV12-4	TRBJ2-1	ASRSKRGASSYNEQF
TRBV28	TRBJ2-7	ASSFRQKLGGPYEQY
TRBV12-3/TRBV12-4	TRBJ2-3	ASSLLADQY
TRBV7-9	TRBJ2-1	ASSSGLAGGSYNEQF
TRBV20-1	TRBJ2-7	SARGARMNSYEQY
TRBV12-3/TRBV12-4	TRBJ1-5	ASSFSSQPQH
TRBV2	TRBJ2-1	ASTEQGNEQF
TRBV18	TRBJ2-1	ASSPVSTGTYNEQF
TRBV11-2	TRBJ2-7	ASSLVQIYEQY
TRBV5-1	TRBJ1-1	ASSLEGGDTEAF
TRBV29-1	TRBJ1-2	SGAWDRSGYT
TRBV11-2	TRBJ2-1	ASSPKAGLAYNEQF
TRBV14	TRBJ2-7	ASSQVTVEQY
TRBV19	TRBJ2-1	ASSMGQGTYNEQF
TRBV5-1	TRBJ2-2	ASSRTFLGPNTGELF
TRBV20-1	TRBJ2-5	SAREGSGRAETQY
TRBV4-3	TRBJ2-1	ASSQGGTSARLAASRAQF
TRBV5-1	TRBJ2-1	ASSLVDGNEQF
TRBV4-2	TRBJ1-1	AMGPGLLNTEAF
TRBV6-6	TRBJ1-1	ASRQGHEEAF
TRBV28	TRBJ1-5	ASTIITDRGGQPQH
TRBV7-3	TRBJ2-1	ASSPDSHNEQF
TRBV6-5	TRBJ1-6	ASSYGDSLTNSPLH
TRBV18	TRBJ2-7	ASRLQRESHEQY
TRBV11-2	TRBJ2-7	ASGGGSIYEQY
TRBV12-3/TRBV12-4	TRBJ2-7	ASSFPGLAGYEQY
TRBV28	TRBJ2-5	ASSLGDLKTQY
TRBV19	TRBJ2-7	ASSSFRDSGSYEQY
TRBV30	TRBJ1-6	AWSVDFYNSPLH
TRBV5-1	TRBJ2-1	ASSSDAQTGINEQF
TRBV5-6	TRBJ2-7	ASSLTGGGDEQY
TRBV7-8	TRBJ1-6	ASSSKHRNSPLH
TRBV10-3	TRBJ1-1	AISRGGTLNTEAF
TRBV2	TRBJ2-1	ASTRARGRAGEQF
TRBV28	TRBJ2-1	ASSLRTSGPNEQF
TRBV27	TRBJ2-6	ASSVTGIIGANVLT
TRBV3-1	TRBJ2-1	ASSQRRGYNEQF